This entry features one TCR beta chain sequence. PCR was run on genomic DNA. The TCR beta CDR3 region was amplified using 30 forward and 13 reverse primers. MiXCR was run by TCRdb on the multiplex PCR reads, yielding one entry per CDR3 protein. Among around 300,000 distinct CDR3 sequences listed, around 50% were seen once. The data derive from a study of type 1 and type 2 diabetes patients. With V trimmed by 10 bases and J by 2 bases, 12 bases remained unmatched. CDR3 length equals 15 residues. Germline V gives CDR1 MNHEY, CDR2 SVGAGI. The chain uses TRBV6-5 and TRBJ2-3, with 7 bases aligning to TRBD1. Specimen: peripheral blood mononuclear cells (PBMCs). This TCR was recovered from a man younger than 30 with type 2 diabetes. The CDR3 reads CATRSGTETTDTQYF. CDR3 DNA: TGTGCCACCCGCTCCGGGACAGAGACCACAGATACGCAGTATTTT.